The 13 T cell receptor beta chains given below trace back to one sample, sequenced in a study of blood T cell repertoires in COVID-19. Using immunoSEQ multiplex PCR, the repertoire was profiled, and TCRdb retains in-frame clones only, with some absent. Of under 250,000 clones detected, 86% appear once; the ten largest clones hold 1.5% to 2%. Sequenced: PBMCs or T cells enriched from blood (not recorded which). All receptors come from a man aged 40-55 years who had recovered from COVID-19.

V is TRBV4-1 and J is TRBJ1-1, with 7 bases identical to TRBD1. The CDR3 spans 17 residues. The ends lost 0 bases at V and 2 bases at J; junction bases unmatched: 9. Germline CDR1 and CDR2: MGHRA and YSYEKL. The CDR3 here is CASSQDPRDRINTEAFF. In nucleotides, the CDR3 is TGCGCCAGCAGCCAAGACCCCCGGGACAGAATAAACACTGAAGCTTTCTTT.

This sequence joins TRBV27 and TRBJ1-1; D is unresolved. V was shortened by 5 bases and J by 5 bases, with 15 bases between the two germline ends. Germline assignment: CDR1 MNHEY and CDR2 SMNVEV (reference sequence). CDR3 size: 14 residues. The CDR3 DNA sequence: TGTGCCAGCAGTGCCGCGGGGAGGAGGACTGAAGCTTTCTTT. Residues: CASSAAGRRTEAFF.

The chain recombines TRBV7-2 with TRBJ2-1; 8 bases match TRBD2. Trimming cost V 3 bases and J 6 bases; bases outside gene matches: 4. The germline V gene has CDR1 SGHTA and CDR2 FQGNSA. This CDR3 is 14 amino acids long. CDR3 region: CASSLTLAVNEQFF. Here the CDR3 DNA reads TGTGCCAGCAGCTTGACACTAGCGGTCAATGAGCAGTTCTTC. Full variable domain (remainder filled in from reference TRBV7-2 and TRBJ2-1): GAGVSQSPSNKVTEKGKDVELRCDPISGHTALYWYRQSLGQGLEFLIYFQGNSAPDKSGLPSDRFSAERTGGSVSTLTIQRTQQEDSAVYLCASSLTLAVNEQFFGPGTRLTVL.

The CDR3 DNA sequence: TGTGCCAGCAGGAGGGCGGTGAATAATTCACCCCTCCACTTT. This translates into CASRRAVNNSPLHF. The V and J genes are TRBV2 and TRBJ1-6; D is undetermined. The CDR3 contains 14 residues. V dropped 6 bases and J dropped 5 bases, with 11 bases sitting between them. Germline CDR1 SNHLY, CDR2 FYNNEI.

V and J are TRBV7-3 and TRBJ2-7; 9 nucleotides agree with TRBD1. The CDR3 consists of 15 residues. The J segment lost 0 bases and the V segment lost 5 bases, leaving 5 bases of the junction unmatched. Germline V gene sequence: CDR1 SGHTA, CDR2 FQGTGA. CDR3 sequence (DNA): TGTGCCAGCAGCCCTGGGACAGGGCACTCCTACGAGCAGTACTTC. Translating it yields CASSPGTGHSYEQYF.

The J gene is TRBJ2-7, the V gene TRBV2, with TRBD2 identical over 8 bases. The CDR3 is made up of 13 amino acids. Germline lookup yields CDR1 SNHLY and CDR2 FYNNEI. J gave up 3 bases and V 9 bases, and 7 bases lay outside the gene matches. In DNA, the CDR3 is TGTGCCAGTCATACCGGGGGGGACTACGAGCAGTACTTC. Amino acids: CASHTGGDYEQYF.

The chain links TRBV7-2 to TRBJ2-3, with 7 bases identical to TRBD1. Unmatched junction bases numbered 5, after V lost 0 bases and J lost 5 bases. Germline CDR1 SGHTA, CDR2 FQGNSA. The CDR3 length is 15 residues. CDR3 DNA sequence: TGTGCCAGCAGCTTAGCAAGGGGGCGGATAGATACGCAGTATTTT. It yields the protein CASSLARGRIDTQYF.

This clone was detected once. This rearrangement joins TRBV29-1 to TRBJ2-3; D not certain. The germline V gene has CDR1 SQVTM and CDR2 ANQGSEA. Trimming shortened V by 4 bases and J by 4 bases, and 6 bases separated the two germline ends. The CDR3 contains 11 residues. This chain's CDR3 is CSVGSADTQYF. CDR3 nucleotides: TGCAGCGTTGGGAGTGCAGATACGCAGTATTTT.

This clone is a singleton in its sample. J is TRBJ2-1 and V is TRBV7-3; TRBD1 is a possible D gene (5 bases). This CDR3 contains 12 residues. Trimming took 5 bases from V and 5 from J, leaving 7 bases between them. Germline CDR1 is SGHTA and CDR2 is FQGTGA. The CDR3 protein is CASSQGNNEQFF. In nucleotides, the CDR3 is TGTGCCAGCAGCCAGGGTAACAATGAGCAGTTCTTC.

The sample holds one count of this clone. The V gene is TRBV9, the J gene TRBJ1-2; TRBD1 agrees at 12 bases. Germline assignment: CDR1 SGDLS and CDR2 YYNGEE. CDR3 length: 15 residues. V shed 3 bases and J 3 bases; nucleotides not matched to a gene: 3. CDR3 sequence reads: CASSAGTGGYYGYTF. For the CDR3, the DNA is TGTGCCAGCAGCGCCGGGACAGGGGGCTACTATGGCTACACCTTC.

This chain uses TRBV6-5 with TRBJ1-5; tentative D call: TRBD1 (6 bases). Germline assignment: CDR1 MNHEY and CDR2 SVGAGI. V lost 6 bases and J 3 bases, leaving 15 bases between the germline ends. The length of the CDR3 is 15 residues. DNA for the CDR3: TGTGCCAGCAGCCAGCAGGACAGAACCAATCAGCCCCAGCATTTT. Residues: CASSQQDRTNQPQHF.

The chain is built from TRBV7-8 and TRBJ2-7; TRBD2 is a possible D gene (5 bases). The germline V and J ends were trimmed by 4 bases and 0 bases, with 13 bases remaining between them. The CDR3 is 15 amino acids. CDR1 is SGHVS, CDR2 FQNEAQ, per germline. The CDR3, as DNA: TGTGCCAGCAGCTCTCGACCAGCGGACTCCTACGAGCAGTACTTC. Protein sequence: CASSSRPADSYEQYF.

The rearrangement joins TRBV5-1 to TRBJ2-1; 8 nucleotides align to TRBD2. This CDR3 is 14 amino acids long. Germline-derived CDR1 and CDR2 are SGHRS and YFSETQ. V lost 0 bases and J lost 6; bases outside the gene matches: 2. In DNA form, the CDR3 reads TGCGCCAGCAGCTTGGATGGGACTAGCAATGAGCAGTTCTTC. It encodes CASSLDGTSNEQFF.